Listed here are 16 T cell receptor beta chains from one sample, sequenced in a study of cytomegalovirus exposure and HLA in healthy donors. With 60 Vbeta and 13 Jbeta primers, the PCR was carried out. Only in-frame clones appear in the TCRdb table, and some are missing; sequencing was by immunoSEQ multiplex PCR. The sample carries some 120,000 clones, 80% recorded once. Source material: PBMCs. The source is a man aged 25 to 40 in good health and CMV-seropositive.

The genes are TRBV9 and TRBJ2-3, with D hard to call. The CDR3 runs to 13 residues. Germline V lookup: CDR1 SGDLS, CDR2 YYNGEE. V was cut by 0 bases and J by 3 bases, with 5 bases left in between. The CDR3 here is CASSVVATDTQYF. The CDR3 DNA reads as TGTGCCAGCAGCGTAGTGGCTACAGATACGCAGTATTTT. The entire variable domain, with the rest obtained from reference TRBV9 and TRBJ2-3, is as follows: DSGVTQTPKHLITATGQRVTLRCSPRSGDLSVYWYQQSLDQGLQFLIQYYNGEERAKGNILERFSAQQFPDLHSELNLSSLELGDSALYFCASSVVATDTQYFGPGTRLTVL.

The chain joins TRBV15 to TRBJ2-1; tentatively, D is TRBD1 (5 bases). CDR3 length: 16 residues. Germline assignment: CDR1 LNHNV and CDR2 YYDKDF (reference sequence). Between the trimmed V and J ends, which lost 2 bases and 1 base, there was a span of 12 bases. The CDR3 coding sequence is TGTGCCACCAGCAGACCCCTTACAGGATCCTACAATGAGCAGTTCTTC. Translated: CATSRPLTGSYNEQFF.

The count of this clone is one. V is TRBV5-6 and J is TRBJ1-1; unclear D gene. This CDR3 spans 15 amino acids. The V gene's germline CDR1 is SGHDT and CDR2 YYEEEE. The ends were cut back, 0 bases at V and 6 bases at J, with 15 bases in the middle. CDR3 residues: CASSLGFRDTAEAFF. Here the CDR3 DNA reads TGTGCCAGCAGCTTGGGATTTCGAGACACCGCTGAAGCTTTCTTT.

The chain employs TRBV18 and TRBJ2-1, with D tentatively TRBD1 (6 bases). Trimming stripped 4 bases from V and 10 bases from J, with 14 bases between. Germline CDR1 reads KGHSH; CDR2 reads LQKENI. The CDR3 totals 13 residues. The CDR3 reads CASSQGTGLEQFF. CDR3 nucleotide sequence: TGTGCCAGCTCACAGGGTACAGGGTTGGAGCAGTTCTTC.

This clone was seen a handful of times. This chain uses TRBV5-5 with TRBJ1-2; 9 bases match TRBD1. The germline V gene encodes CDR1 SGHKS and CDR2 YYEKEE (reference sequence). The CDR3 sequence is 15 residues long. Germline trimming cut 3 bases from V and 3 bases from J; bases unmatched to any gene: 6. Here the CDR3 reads CASSSTGGADYGYTF. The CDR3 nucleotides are TGTGCCAGCAGCTCAACAGGGGGCGCTGACTATGGCTACACCTTC.

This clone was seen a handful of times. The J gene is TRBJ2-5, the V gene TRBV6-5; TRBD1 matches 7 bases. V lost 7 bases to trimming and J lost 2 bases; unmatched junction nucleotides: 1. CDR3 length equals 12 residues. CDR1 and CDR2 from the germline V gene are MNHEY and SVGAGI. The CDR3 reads CASTDRQETQYF. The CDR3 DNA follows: TGTGCCAGCACGGACAGGCAAGAGACCCAGTACTTC.

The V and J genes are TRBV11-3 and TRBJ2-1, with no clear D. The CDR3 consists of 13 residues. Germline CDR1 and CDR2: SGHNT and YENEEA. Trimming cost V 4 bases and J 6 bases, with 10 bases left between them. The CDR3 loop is CASSYPGLNEQFF. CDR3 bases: TGTGCCAGCAGCTACCCAGGCCTCAATGAGCAGTTCTTC.

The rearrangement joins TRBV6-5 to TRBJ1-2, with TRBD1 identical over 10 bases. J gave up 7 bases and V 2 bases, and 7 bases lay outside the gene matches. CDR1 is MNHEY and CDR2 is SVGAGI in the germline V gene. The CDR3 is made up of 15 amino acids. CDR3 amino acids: CASSYHAGTGVGYTF. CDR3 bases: TGTGCCAGCAGTTACCACGCCGGGACAGGGGTTGGCTACACCTTC.

CDR3 protein: CASRGTSGGYNEQFF. CDR3 coding DNA: TGTGCCAGCAGGGGGACTAGCGGGGGATACAATGAGCAGTTCTTC. The gene calls are TRBV2 and TRBJ2-1; TRBD2 matches 14 bases. Germline-derived CDR1 and CDR2 are SNHLY and FYNNEI. The CDR3 extends over 15 amino acids. V trimming: 6 bases; J trimming: 4 bases; junction bases outside the gene matches: 2. Supplemented by reference TRBV2 and TRBJ2-1, the full variable domain reads EPEVTQTPSHQVTQMGQEVILRCVPISNHLYFYWYRQILGQKVEFLVSFYNNEISEKSEIFDDQFSVERPDGSNFTLKIRSTKLEDSAMYFCASRGTSGGYNEQFFGPGTRLTVL.

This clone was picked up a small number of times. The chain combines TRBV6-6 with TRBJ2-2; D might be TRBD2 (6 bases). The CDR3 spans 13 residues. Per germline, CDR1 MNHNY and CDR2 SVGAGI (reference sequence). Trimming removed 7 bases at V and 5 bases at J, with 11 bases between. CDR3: CASTTGGTGELFF. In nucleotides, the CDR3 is TGTGCCAGCACCACCGGGGGAACCGGGGAGCTGTTTTTT.

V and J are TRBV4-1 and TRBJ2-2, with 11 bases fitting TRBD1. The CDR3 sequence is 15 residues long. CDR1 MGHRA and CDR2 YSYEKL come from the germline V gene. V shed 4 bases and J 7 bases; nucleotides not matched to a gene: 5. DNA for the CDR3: TGCGCCAGCAGCCGAGGACAGGGGGCGGACGGGGAGCTGTTTTTT. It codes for CASSRGQGADGELFF.

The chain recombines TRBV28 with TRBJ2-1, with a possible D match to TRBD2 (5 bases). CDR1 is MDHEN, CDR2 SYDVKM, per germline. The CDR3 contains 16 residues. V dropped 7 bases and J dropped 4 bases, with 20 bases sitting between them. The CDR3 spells CASTRVEDLIYNEQFF. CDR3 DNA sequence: TGTGCCAGCACCCGGGTGGAGGATTTGATTTACAATGAGCAGTTCTTC.

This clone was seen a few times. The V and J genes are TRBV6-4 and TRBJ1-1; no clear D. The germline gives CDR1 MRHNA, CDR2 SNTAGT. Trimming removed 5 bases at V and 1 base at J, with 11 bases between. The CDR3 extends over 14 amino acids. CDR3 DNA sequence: TGTGCCAGCAGTAAAGATCCAGAGAACACTGAAGCTTTCTTT. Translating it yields CASSKDPENTEAFF.

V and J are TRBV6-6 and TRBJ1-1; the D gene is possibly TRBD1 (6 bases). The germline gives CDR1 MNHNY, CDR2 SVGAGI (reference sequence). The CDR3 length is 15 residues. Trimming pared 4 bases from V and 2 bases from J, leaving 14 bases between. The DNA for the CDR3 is TGTGCCAGCAGTTTTGGTCGGACAGTAAACACTGAAGCTTTCTTT. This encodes CASSFGRTVNTEAFF.

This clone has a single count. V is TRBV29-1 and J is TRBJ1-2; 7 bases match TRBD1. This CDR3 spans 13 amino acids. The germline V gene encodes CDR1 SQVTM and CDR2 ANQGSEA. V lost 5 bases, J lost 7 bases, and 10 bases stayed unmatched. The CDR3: CSVYRTGHFGYTF. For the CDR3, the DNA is TGCAGCGTTTATCGGACAGGCCATTTTGGCTACACCTTC.

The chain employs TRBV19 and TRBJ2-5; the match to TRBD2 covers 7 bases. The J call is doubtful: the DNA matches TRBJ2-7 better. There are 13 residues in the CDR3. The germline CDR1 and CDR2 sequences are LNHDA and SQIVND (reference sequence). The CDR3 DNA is TGTGCCAGTAGTATGGGCCCGGGGGGCGAGCAGTACTTC. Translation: CASSMGPGGEQYF.